Below, 21 T cell receptor beta chains from the same sample are listed, as sequenced in a study of neoadjuvant nivolumab and ipilimumab in lung cancer. Assay used: immunoSEQ multiplex PCR; TCRdb lists only in-frame clones, some missing. This table holds some 2,600 clones, approximately 85% found once. The sequencing used tumor tissue, collected before neoadjuvant nivolumab, alone or with ipilimumab. The receptors here all came from an adult with non-small cell lung cancer.

The CDR3 protein is CASSVGGRYEQYF. CDR3 nucleotides: TGTGCCAGCAGCGTAGGGGGACGGTACGAGCAGTACTTC. The chain is built from TRBV9 and TRBJ2-7, with D perhaps assigned TRBD1 or TRBD2 (5 bases each). Germline V gene data show CDR1 as SGDLS and CDR2 as YYNGEE. V shed 0 bases and J shed 4 bases, with 8 bases lying between them. CDR3 length equals 13 residues.

The chain couples TRBV20-1 to TRBJ2-7; unclear D gene. The CDR3 is made up of 11 amino acids. V dropped 1 base and J dropped 3 bases, with 4 bases sitting between them. Germline CDR1 reads DFQATT; CDR2 reads SNEGSKA (reference sequence). Here the CDR3 DNA reads TGCAGTGCTAGAGCGCACTACGAGCAGTACTTC. It yields the protein CSARAHYEQYF.

The chain joins TRBV27 to TRBJ2-1; D gene uncertain. This CDR3 is built from 14 residues. Deletions cut 6 bases from V and 0 bases from J, with 9 bases between. CDR1 is MNHEY, CDR2 SMNVEV, per germline (reference sequence). The CDR3 DNA is TGTGCCAGCAGGTCTCTAAGCTCCTACAATGAGCAGTTCTTC. Translated: CASRSLSSYNEQFF.

The V gene is TRBV7-3, the J gene TRBJ2-5; 7 bases are shared with TRBD2. This CDR3 spans 16 amino acids. The V segment lost 5 bases and the J segment 5 bases; nucleotides outside the gene matches: 14. Germline V gene data show CDR1 as SGHTA and CDR2 as FQGTGA. The CDR3 DNA sequence: TGTGCCAGCAGCCTCAGTACGGGAGGAGGTGGGGAGACCCAGTACTTC. Translation gives CASSLSTGGGGETQYF.

This clone has a single count. This rearrangement joins TRBV5-1 to TRBJ2-7; D possibly corresponds to TRBD2 (6 bases). Germline V CDR1 and CDR2: SGHRS, YFSETQ. Trimming pared 2 bases from V and 9 bases from J, leaving 18 bases between. The CDR3 totals 14 residues. The DNA for the CDR3 is TGCGCCAGCAGCTTACCCTCCGCTAGCGAGCCGCAGTACTTC. Amino acid sequence: CASSLPSASEPQYF.

This sequence joins TRBV6-6 and TRBJ2-7, with 7 bases that match TRBD1. Trimming cost V 5 bases and J 1 base; bases outside gene matches: 11. Germline V gene lookup returns CDR1 MNHNY and CDR2 SVGAGI (reference sequence). The CDR3 is 16 amino acids. The CDR3 nucleotides are TGTGCCAGCAGTCCCCGAGGGGGCAGACCTTCCTACGAGCAGTACTTC. Amino acids: CASSPRGGRPSYEQYF.

Written as DNA, the CDR3 is TGTGCCAGCAGTGGCAACAGGGGTTTAGGGTACGAGCAGTACTTC. It yields the protein CASSGNRGLGYEQYF. This rearrangement joins TRBV2 to TRBJ2-7; 7 positions match TRBD1. The germline V gene has CDR1 SNHLY and CDR2 FYNNEI. This CDR3 is built from 15 residues. With V trimmed by 4 bases and J by 4 bases, 10 bases remained unmatched.

The chain carries TRBV29-1 and TRBJ2-5; TRBD1 is a possible D gene (6 bases). Germline V gene sequence: CDR1 SQVTM, CDR2 ANQGSEA. With 7 bases removed from V and 2 bases from J, the gap between germline ends came to 26 bases. CDR3 length: 17 residues. The CDR3 sequence: CSAHLRLVEGVQETQYF. The DNA of the CDR3 is TGCAGCGCTCACCTCAGACTCGTTGAGGGGGTACAAGAGACCCAGTACTTC.

The gene calls are TRBV5-6 and TRBJ2-5; TRBD2 matches at 8 bases. Germline lookup yields CDR1 SGHDT and CDR2 YYEEEE. V gave up 1 base and J gave up 1 base; unmatched junction bases: 0. The CDR3 runs 14 residues. The CDR3 is CASSLTSGQETQYF. CDR3 DNA: TGTGCCAGCAGCTTGACTAGCGGCCAAGAGACCCAGTACTTC. Looking up the rest from reference TRBV5-6 and TRBJ2-5 gives the full variable domain: DAGVTQSPTHLIKTRGQQVTLRCSPKSGHDTVSWYQQALGQGPQFIFQYYEEEERQRGNFPDRFSGHQFPNYSSELNVNALLLGDSALYLCASSLTSGQETQYFGPGTRLLVL.

This chain links TRBV29-1 with TRBJ2-1, with unresolved D. Germline loops: CDR1 SQVTM, CDR2 ANQGSEA. V lost 8 bases to trimming and J lost 1 base, with 9 bases between them. CDR3 size: 12 residues. DNA of the CDR3: TGCAGCTCCACACCGTCCTACAATGAGCAGTTCTTC. Translating gives CSSTPSYNEQFF.

The rearrangement uses TRBV7-9 and TRBJ1-4; unclear D gene. The CDR3 loop spans 15 amino acids. Trimming pared 5 bases from V and 6 bases from J, leaving 16 bases between. Germline CDR1 SEHNR, CDR2 FQNEAQ (reference sequence). This chain's CDR3 is CASSLRLFGDEKLFF. The CDR3 DNA reads as TGTGCCAGCAGCCTAAGGCTGTTTGGGGATGAAAAACTGTTTTTT.

The chain recombines TRBV7-9 with TRBJ2-1; D is ambiguous. Trimming removed 3 bases from V and 8 bases from J, with 5 bases in between. The CDR3 has 11 residues. Germline loops: CDR1 SEHNR, CDR2 FQNEAQ (reference sequence). The CDR3 region is CASSFVDEQFF. The CDR3 bases are TGTGCCAGCAGCTTTGTAGATGAGCAGTTCTTC.

The gene calls are TRBV28 and TRBJ1-1; D gene unclear. This CDR3 has 12 amino acids. Trimming removed 2 bases at V and 10 bases at J, with 11 bases between. The V gene's germline CDR1 is MDHEN and CDR2 SYDVKM. Written as DNA, the CDR3 is TGTGCCAGCAGTTTAATAGGTCTGGGAGCTTTCTTT. This gives the protein CASSLIGLGAFF.

V usage is TRBV11-2 and J usage is TRBJ2-1; D is perhaps TRBD1 (6 bases). Per the germline V gene, CDR1 is SGHAT and CDR2 is FQNNGV. The germline V and J ends were trimmed by 4 bases and 6 bases, with 16 bases remaining between them. The CDR3 extends over 15 amino acids. The CDR3, as DNA: TGTGCCAGCAGCTCCTTAGGACAGCTATTCAATGAGCAGTTCTTC. Its translation is CASSSLGQLFNEQFF. Drawing the rest from reference TRBV11-2 and TRBJ2-1, the complete variable domain is EAGVAQSPRYKIIEKRQSVAFWCNPISGHATLYWYQQILGQGPKLLIQFQNNGVVDDSQLPKDRFSAERLKGVDSTLKIQPAKLEDSAVYLCASSSLGQLFNEQFFGPGTRLTVL.

This chain joins TRBV5-6 and TRBJ2-7; TRBD1 is a possible D gene (6 bases). The CDR3 contains 14 residues. V dropped 0 bases and J dropped 3 bases, with 10 bases sitting between them. In germline, CDR1 is SGHDT, CDR2 YYEEEE. Written as DNA, the CDR3 is TGTGCCAGCAGCTTGGGTCCCAGGGGCTACGAGCAGTACTTC. Translating it yields CASSLGPRGYEQYF.

This rearrangement joins TRBV7-8 to TRBJ1-2; TRBD1 matches at 9 bases. The V and J ends lost 1 base and 3 bases, in that order; junction bases with no gene match: 12. This CDR3 is 18 amino acids long. Germline lookup yields CDR1 SGHVS and CDR2 FQNEAQ. Here the CDR3 reads CASSLEVGQGSIHYGYTF. The DNA for the CDR3 is TGTGCCAGCAGCTTAGAGGTGGGACAGGGATCAATCCACTATGGCTACACCTTC. Full variable domain (missing parts from reference TRBV7-8 and TRBJ1-2): GAGVSQSPRYKVAKRGQDVALRCDPISGHVSLFWYQQALGQGPEFLTYFQNEAQLDKSGLPSDRFFAERPEGSVSTLKIQRTQQEDSAVYLCASSLEVGQGSIHYGYTFGSGTRLTVV.

The V gene is TRBV10-1, the J gene TRBJ2-7; 9 bases are a match to TRBD1. The CDR3 is 19 amino acids. V lost 5 bases to trimming and J lost 6 bases; unmatched junction nucleotides: 23. Germline CDR1 reads WNHNN; CDR2 reads SYGVQD (reference sequence). CDR3 sequence reads: CASSSLSSGTGNYSGEQYF. Written as DNA, the CDR3 is TGCGCCAGCAGTTCGCTAAGCTCCGGGACAGGGAACTATTCTGGCGAGCAGTACTTC.

CDR3 bases: TGTGCCAGCAGCCGACAGGGTCGACCGAATGAGCAGTTCTTC. Translated, it gives CASSRQGRPNEQFF. The chain carries TRBV7-3 and TRBJ2-1; 7 nucleotides line up with TRBD1. CDR1 and CDR2 (germline): SGHTA, FQGTGA. Trimming cost V 5 bases and J 7 bases; bases outside gene matches: 8. This CDR3 has 14 residues.

The chain recombines TRBV6-1 with TRBJ1-1, with TRBD1 identical over 8 bases. Germline assignment: CDR1 MNHNS and CDR2 SASEGT. Trimming took 6 bases from V and 6 from J; bases not matched to a gene: 9. CDR3 length equals 14 residues. The CDR3 loop is CASSVIQGAPEAFF. CDR3 coding DNA: TGTGCCAGCAGCGTAATCCAGGGGGCCCCTGAAGCTTTCTTT.

This chain connects TRBV19 to TRBJ1-5, with TRBD1 as a possible D gene (5 bases). The CDR3 loop spans 17 amino acids. In germline, CDR1 is LNHDA, CDR2 SQIVND (reference sequence). The V end lost 8 bases, the J end lost 0 bases, and 20 bases lay between the germline ends. The CDR3 DNA follows: TGTGCCAGTCACCGGCAGGGAAGCTCGTTTAGCAATCAGCCCCAGCATTTT. Its protein is CASHRQGSSFSNQPQHF.

CDR3 region: CASSSGGIRGTEAFF. CDR3 bases: TGTGCCAGCAGCTCAGGGGGGATAAGGGGCACTGAAGCTTTCTTT. The chain employs TRBV7-8 and TRBJ1-1; 7 bases map to TRBD1. V dropped 4 bases and J dropped 4; count of bases not matched to a gene: 9. The CDR3 has 15 residues. CDR1 and CDR2 (germline): SGHVS, FQNEAQ.